This T cell receptor beta chain was recorded in a study of cytomegalovirus exposure and HLA in healthy donors. Regarding the study as a whole: A previous analysis found most TCR beta V segments productive roughly 87% or roughly 30% of the time. A cluster of highly shared sequence variants was likely a sequencing artifact. Researchers reportedly found TCR beta sequences accurately predicted most subjects' HLA-A and HLA-B alleles.

CDR1 SGHTA and CDR2 FQGNSA come from the germline V gene. The germline V and J ends were trimmed by 0 bases and 7 bases, with 9 bases remaining between them. The CDR3 contains 13 residues. PCR involved 60 Vbeta and 13 Jbeta primers. Sequencing was performed with immunoSEQ multiplex PCR; in TCRdb, only in-frame clones are kept and a portion is missing. The profile shows some 100,000 clones, roughly two thirds of them singletons. Only a few counts were recorded for this clone. Antigen: not known. There were likely unrecorded immune exposures, though donors were nominally healthy when sampled. This receptor was taken from a middle-aged man in good health and CMV-seronegative. The sample consisted of PBMCs. This rearrangement joins TRBV7-2 to TRBJ1-2; a weak D match, TRBD1 (5 bases). The CDR3 is CASSLAPGGGYTF. The CDR3 nucleotides read TGTGCCAGCAGCTTAGCGCCGGGGGGTGGCTACACCTTC.